This TCR beta chain comes out of a study of blood T cell repertoires in COVID-19. Overall study: Samples of COVID-19 (acute and convalescent) were obtained from the United States, Italy and Spain.

This CDR3 contains 15 residues. Germline V gene sequence: CDR1 LNHDA, CDR2 SQIVND (reference sequence). Trimming took 7 bases from V and 5 from J; bases not matched to a gene: 12. Only in-frame clones appear in the TCRdb table, and some are missing; sequencing was by immunoSEQ multiplex PCR. The profile shows over 300,000 clones, around 80% of them singletons. The receptor comes from a woman aged 50 to 60 with acute or convalescent COVID-19. The material sequenced was peripheral blood. The gene calls are TRBV19 and TRBJ1-2; TRBD1 matches at 8 bases. CDR3: CASTRGTGGLYGYTF. The CDR3 DNA reads TGTGCCAGTACCCGGGGGACAGGTGGTTTATATGGCTACACCTTC. The whole variable domain, filled in from reference TRBV19 and TRBJ1-2, reads DGGITQSPKYLFRKEGQNVTLSCEQNLNHDAMYWYRQDPGQGLRLIYYSQIVNDFQKGDIAEGYSVSREKKESFPLTVTSAQKNPTAFYLCASTRGTGGLYGYTFGSGTRLTVV.